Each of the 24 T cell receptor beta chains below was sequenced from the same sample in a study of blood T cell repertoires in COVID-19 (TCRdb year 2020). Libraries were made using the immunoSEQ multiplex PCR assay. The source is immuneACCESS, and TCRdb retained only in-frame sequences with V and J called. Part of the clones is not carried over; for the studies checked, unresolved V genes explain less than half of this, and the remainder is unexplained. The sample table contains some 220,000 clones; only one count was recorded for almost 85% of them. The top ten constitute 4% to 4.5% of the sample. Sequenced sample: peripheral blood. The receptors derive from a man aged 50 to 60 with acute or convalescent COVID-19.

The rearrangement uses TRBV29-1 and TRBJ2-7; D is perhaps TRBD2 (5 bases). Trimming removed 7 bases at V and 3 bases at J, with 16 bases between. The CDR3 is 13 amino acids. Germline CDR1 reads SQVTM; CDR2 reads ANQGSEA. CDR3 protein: CSAKEGAYYEQYF. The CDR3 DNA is TGCAGCGCAAAAGAGGGAGCTTACTACGAGCAGTACTTC.

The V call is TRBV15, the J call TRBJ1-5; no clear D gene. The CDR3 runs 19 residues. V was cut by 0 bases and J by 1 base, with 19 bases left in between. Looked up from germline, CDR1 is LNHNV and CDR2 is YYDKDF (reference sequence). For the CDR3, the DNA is TGTGCCACCAGCAGAGATCCTGAGGGAGAGCAGCAAAGCAATCAGCCCCAGCATTTT. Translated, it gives CATSRDPEGEQQSNQPQHF.

CDR3 nucleotide sequence: TGTGCCAGCAAGGACACTTCCTGGGGCTACGAGCAGTACTTC. Translated: CASKDTSWGYEQYF. The chain has TRBV2 and TRBJ2-7; possibly TRBD1 for D (5 bases). The CDR3 has 14 residues. Per germline, CDR1 SNHLY and CDR2 FYNNEI. Deletions cut 7 bases from V and 3 bases from J, with 16 bases between.

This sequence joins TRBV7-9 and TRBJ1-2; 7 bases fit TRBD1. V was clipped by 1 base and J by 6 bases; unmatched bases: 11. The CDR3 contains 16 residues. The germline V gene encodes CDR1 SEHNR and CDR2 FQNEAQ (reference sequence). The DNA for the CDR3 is TGTGCCAGCAGCTTAGGAACAGGGGCGAGTGATGATGGCTACACCTTC. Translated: CASSLGTGASDDGYTF.

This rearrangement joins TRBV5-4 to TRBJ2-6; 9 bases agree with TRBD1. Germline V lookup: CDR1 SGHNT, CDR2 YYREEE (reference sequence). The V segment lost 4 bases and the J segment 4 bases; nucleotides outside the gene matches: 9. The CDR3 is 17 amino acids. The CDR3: CASSIRWTGAGANVLTF. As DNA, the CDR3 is TGTGCCAGCAGCATAAGGTGGACAGGGGCAGGGGCCAACGTCCTGACTTTC.

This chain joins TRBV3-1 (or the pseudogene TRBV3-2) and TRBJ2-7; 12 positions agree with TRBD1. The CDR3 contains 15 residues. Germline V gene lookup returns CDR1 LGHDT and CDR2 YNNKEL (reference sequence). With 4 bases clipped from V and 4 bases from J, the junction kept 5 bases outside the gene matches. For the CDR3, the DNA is TGTGCCAGCAGCCTAGGGACAGGGGGCGTTTACGAGCAGTACTTC. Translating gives CASSLGTGGVYEQYF.

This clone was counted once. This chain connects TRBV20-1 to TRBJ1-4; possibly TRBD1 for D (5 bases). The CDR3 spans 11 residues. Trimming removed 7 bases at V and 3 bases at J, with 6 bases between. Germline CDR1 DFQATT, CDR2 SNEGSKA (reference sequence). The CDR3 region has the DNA TGCAGTGTCAGGGCTAATGAAAAACTGTTTTTT. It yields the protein CSVRANEKLFF.

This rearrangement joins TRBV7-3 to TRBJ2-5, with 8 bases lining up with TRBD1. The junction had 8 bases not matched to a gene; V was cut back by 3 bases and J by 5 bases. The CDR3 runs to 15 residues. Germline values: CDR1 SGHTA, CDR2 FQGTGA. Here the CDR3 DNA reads TGTGCCAGCAGCTTTACAGGGGGAATGTTGGAGACCCAGTACTTC. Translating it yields CASSFTGGMLETQYF.

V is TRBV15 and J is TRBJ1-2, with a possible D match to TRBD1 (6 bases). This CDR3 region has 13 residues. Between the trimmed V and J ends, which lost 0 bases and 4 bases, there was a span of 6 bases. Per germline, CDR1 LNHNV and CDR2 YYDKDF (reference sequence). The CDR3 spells CATSREQGYGYTF. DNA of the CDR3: TGTGCCACCAGCAGAGAACAGGGCTATGGCTACACCTTC.

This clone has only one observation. The CDR3 region has the DNA TGTGCCAGCAGAGGGGGGGGGCCCCAATACGAGCAGTACTTC. Translating gives CASRGGGPQYEQYF. V and J are TRBV3-1 (or the pseudogene TRBV3-2) and TRBJ2-7; weak D call: TRBD2 (7 bases). The ends were cut back, 6 bases at V and 4 bases at J, with 16 bases in the middle. This CDR3 region has 14 residues. Looked up from germline, CDR1 is LGHDT and CDR2 is YNNKEL (reference sequence).

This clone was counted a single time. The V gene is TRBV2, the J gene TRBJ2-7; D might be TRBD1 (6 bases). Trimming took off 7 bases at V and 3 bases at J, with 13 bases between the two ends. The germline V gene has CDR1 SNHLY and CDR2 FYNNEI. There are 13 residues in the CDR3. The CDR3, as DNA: TGTGCCAGCATACGGGACAAGGACTACGAGCAGTACTTC. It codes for CASIRDKDYEQYF.

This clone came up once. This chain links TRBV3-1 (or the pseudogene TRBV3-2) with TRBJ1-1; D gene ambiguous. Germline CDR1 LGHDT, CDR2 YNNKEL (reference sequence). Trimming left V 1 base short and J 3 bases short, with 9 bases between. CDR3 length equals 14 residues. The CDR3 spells CASSQAEGDTEAFF. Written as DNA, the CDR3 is TGTGCCAGCAGCCAAGCGGAGGGCGACACTGAAGCTTTCTTT.

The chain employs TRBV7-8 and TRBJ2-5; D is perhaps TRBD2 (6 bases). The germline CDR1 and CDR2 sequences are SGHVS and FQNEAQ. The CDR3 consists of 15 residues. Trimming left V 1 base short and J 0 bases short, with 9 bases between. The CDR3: CASSLVAGNQETQYF. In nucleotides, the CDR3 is TGTGCCAGCAGCTTAGTTGCGGGGAACCAAGAGACCCAGTACTTC.

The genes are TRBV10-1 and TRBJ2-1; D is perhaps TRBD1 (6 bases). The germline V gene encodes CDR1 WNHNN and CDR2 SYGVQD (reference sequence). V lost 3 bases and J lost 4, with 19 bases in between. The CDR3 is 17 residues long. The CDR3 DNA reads TGCGCCAGCAGTGACTCCCACAGGGCAGGCGAGTACAATGAGCAGTTCTTC. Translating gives CASSDSHRAGEYNEQFF.

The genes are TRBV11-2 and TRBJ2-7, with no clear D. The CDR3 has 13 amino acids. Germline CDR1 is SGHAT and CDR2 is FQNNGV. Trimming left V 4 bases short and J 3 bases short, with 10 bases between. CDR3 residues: CASSSTLNYEQYF. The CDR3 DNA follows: TGTGCCAGCAGCTCTACCCTCAACTACGAGCAGTACTTC.

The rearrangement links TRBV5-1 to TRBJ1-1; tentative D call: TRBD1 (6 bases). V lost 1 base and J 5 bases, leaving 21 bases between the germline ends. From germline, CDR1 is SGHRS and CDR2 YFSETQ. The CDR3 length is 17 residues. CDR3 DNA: TGCGCCAGCAGCTTGATACCCCAGGACAGTCCGGGGACTGAAGCTTTCTTT. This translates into CASSLIPQDSPGTEAFF.

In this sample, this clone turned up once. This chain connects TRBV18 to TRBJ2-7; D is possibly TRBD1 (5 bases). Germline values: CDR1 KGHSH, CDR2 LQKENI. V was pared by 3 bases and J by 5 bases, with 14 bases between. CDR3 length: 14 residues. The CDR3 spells CASSPGQYVHEQYF. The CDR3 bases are TGTGCCAGCTCACCGGGGCAGTACGTCCACGAGCAGTACTTC.

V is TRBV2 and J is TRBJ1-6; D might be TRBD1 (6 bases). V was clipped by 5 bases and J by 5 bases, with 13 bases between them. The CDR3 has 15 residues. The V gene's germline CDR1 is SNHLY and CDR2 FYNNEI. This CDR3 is CASSRDRPHNSPLHF. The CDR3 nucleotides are TGTGCCAGCAGTCGCGACAGGCCCCATAATTCACCCCTCCACTTT. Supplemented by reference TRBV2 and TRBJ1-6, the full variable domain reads EPEVTQTPSHQVTQMGQEVILRCVPISNHLYFYWYRQILGQKVEFLVSFYNNEISEKSEIFDDQFSVERPDGSNFTLKIRSTKLEDSAMYFCASSRDRPHNSPLHFGNGTRLTVT.

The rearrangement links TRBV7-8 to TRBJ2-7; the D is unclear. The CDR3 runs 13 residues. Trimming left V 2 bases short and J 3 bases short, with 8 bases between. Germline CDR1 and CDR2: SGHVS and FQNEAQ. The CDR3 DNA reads TGTGCCAGCAGCTTACACGCTAACTACGAGCAGTACTTC. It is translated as CASSLHANYEQYF.

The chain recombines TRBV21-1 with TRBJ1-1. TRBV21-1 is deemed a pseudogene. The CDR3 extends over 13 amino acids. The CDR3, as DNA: TGTGCCAGCACCCTCCGGAGCACCGGCGAAGCTTTCTTT. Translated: CASTLRSTGEAFF.

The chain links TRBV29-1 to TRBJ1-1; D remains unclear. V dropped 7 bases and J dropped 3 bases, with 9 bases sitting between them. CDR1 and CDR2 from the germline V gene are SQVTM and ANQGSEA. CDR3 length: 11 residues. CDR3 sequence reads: CSARGHTEAFF. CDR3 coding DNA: TGCAGCGCGCGAGGGCACACTGAAGCTTTCTTT.

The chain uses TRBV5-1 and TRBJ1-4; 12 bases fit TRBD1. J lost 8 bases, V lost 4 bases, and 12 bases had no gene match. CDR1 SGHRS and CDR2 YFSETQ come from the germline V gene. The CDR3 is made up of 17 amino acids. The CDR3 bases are TGCGCCAGCAGCATACGTCCCGGGACAGGGGGCGGCGAAAAACTGTTTTTT. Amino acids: CASSIRPGTGGGEKLFF. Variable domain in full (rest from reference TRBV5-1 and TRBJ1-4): KAGVTQTPRYLIKTRGQQVTLSCSPISGHRSVSWYQQTPGQGLQFLFEYFSETQRNKGNFPGRFSGRQFSNSRSEMNVSTLELGDSALYLCASSIRPGTGGGEKLFFGSGTQLSVL.

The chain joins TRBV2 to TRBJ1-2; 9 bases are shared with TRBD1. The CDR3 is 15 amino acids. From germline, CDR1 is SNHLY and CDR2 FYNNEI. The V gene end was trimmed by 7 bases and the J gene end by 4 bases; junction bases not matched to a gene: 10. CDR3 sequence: CASKTSGQGFYGYTF. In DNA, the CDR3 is TGTGCCAGCAAGACTTCGGGACAGGGATTCTATGGCTACACCTTC. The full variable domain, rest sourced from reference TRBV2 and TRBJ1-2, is EPEVTQTPSHQVTQMGQEVILRCVPISNHLYFYWYRQILGQKVEFLVSFYNNEISEKSEIFDDQFSVERPDGSNFTLKIRSTKLEDSAMYFCASKTSGQGFYGYTFGSGTRLTVV.

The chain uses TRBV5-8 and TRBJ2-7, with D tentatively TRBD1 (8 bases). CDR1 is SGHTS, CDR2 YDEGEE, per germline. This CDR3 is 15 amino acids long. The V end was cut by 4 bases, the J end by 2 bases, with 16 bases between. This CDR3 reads CASSRRTGTTYEQYF. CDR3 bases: TGTGCCAGCAGCAGGAGGACAGGGACTACCTACGAGCAGTACTTC.